The 31 T cell receptor beta chains given below trace back to one sample, sequenced in a study of T cell responses to AZD1222 COVID-19 vaccine. Generated by immunoSEQ multiplex PCR, the TCRdb table keeps only in-frame clones and is missing some. The repertoire holds tens of thousands of clones, with 85% as singletons. The starting material was peripheral blood, obtained on day 0 of AZD1222 vaccination. The source of these receptors is an adult in good health.

V gene TRBV5-1 combines with J gene TRBJ2-7; D assignment may be TRBD1 or TRBD2 (5 bases each). Germline CDR1 is SGHRS and CDR2 is YFSETQ. Trimming removed 3 bases from V and 0 bases from J, with 10 bases in between. The CDR3 is made up of 14 amino acids. The CDR3, as DNA: TGCGCCAGCAGCTATGGGACGGGCTCCTACGAGCAGTACTTC. This sequence encodes CASSYGTGSYEQYF.

This chain links TRBV15 with TRBJ2-3, with D perhaps matching TRBD1 (5 bases). Germline V lookup: CDR1 LNHNV, CDR2 YYDKDF (reference sequence). This CDR3 is built from 17 residues. The V end was cut by 4 bases, the J end by 7 bases, with 24 bases between. The CDR3 protein is CATSTGAARGARNTQYF. CDR3 DNA: TGTGCCACCAGCACTGGCGCTGCACGTGGGGCCAGGAATACGCAGTATTTT.

V and J are TRBV5-6 and TRBJ1-3; maybe TRBD1 (5 bases). Germline V gene lookup returns CDR1 SGHDT and CDR2 YYEEEE. The CDR3 covers 14 residues. V lost 4 bases to trimming and J lost 4 bases, with 12 bases between them. The CDR3 DNA reads as TGTGCCAGCAGCGTCCGGGGGATCGGAAACACCATATATTTT. The encoded protein is CASSVRGIGNTIYF.

The J gene is TRBJ1-3, the V gene TRBV11-2; TRBD1 might be the D (5 bases). Germline lookup yields CDR1 SGHAT and CDR2 FQNNGV. CDR3 length equals 15 residues. V lost 1 base, J lost 4 bases, and 11 bases lay in between. CDR3 nucleotide sequence: TGTGCCAGCAGCTTAGGTAGGGGCAGAGGAAACACCATATATTTT. It yields the protein CASSLGRGRGNTIYF.

The rearrangement links TRBV28 to TRBJ2-7; tentative D call: TRBD1 (6 bases). This CDR3 contains 12 residues. In germline, CDR1 is MDHEN, CDR2 SYDVKM. The V and J ends lost 6 bases and 9 bases respectively, with 15 bases between them. The CDR3 DNA sequence: TGTGCCAGCAGCGGACAGACGATCGGGCAGTACTTC. The encoded protein is CASSGQTIGQYF. The complete variable domain, with remaining parts taken from reference TRBV28 and TRBJ2-7, reads DVKVTQSSRYLVKRTGEKVFLECVQDMDHENMFWYRQDPGLGLRLIYFSYDVKMKEKGDIPEGYSVSREKKERFSLILESASTNQTSMYLCASSGQTIGQYFGPGTRLTVT.

The rearrangement links TRBV15 to TRBJ1-4; no firm D call. This CDR3 spans 15 amino acids. Germline V gene data show CDR1 as LNHNV and CDR2 as YYDKDF (reference sequence). Between the trimmed V and J ends, which lost 6 bases and 0 bases, there was a span of 11 bases. For the CDR3, the DNA is TGTGCCACCAGGACGCGAATAGCAACTAATGAAAAACTGTTTTTT. Amino acids: CATRTRIATNEKLFF. Complete variable domain (other parts from reference TRBV15 and TRBJ1-4): DAMVIQNPRYQVTQFGKPVTLSCSQTLNHNVMYWYQQKSSQAPKLLFHYYDKDFNNEADTPDNFQSRRPNTSFCFLDIRSPGLGDTAMYLCATRTRIATNEKLFFGSGTQLSVL.

This clone was picked up a small number of times. The rearrangement joins TRBV9 to TRBJ2-1, with D possibly called TRBD1 or TRBD2 (5 bases each). The CDR3 extends over 16 amino acids. Per germline, CDR1 SGDLS and CDR2 YYNGEE. The V end lost 0 bases, the J end lost 5 bases, and 15 bases lay between the germline ends. CDR3 amino acids: CASSVDPRGRNNEQFF. DNA of the CDR3: TGTGCCAGCAGCGTAGACCCGAGGGGTAGAAACAATGAGCAGTTCTTC.

V is TRBV30 and J is TRBJ1-4, with D perhaps TRBD1 (6 bases). Germline V gene sequence: CDR1 GTSNPN, CDR2 SVGIG (reference sequence). This CDR3 has 14 amino acids. V was clipped by 4 bases and J by 0 bases, with 9 bases between them. CDR3 bases: TGTGCCTGGACACAGGGATCAACTAATGAAAAACTGTTTTTT. Its protein product is CAWTQGSTNEKLFF.

The rearrangement uses TRBV7-9 and TRBJ2-5, with D possibly being TRBD1 (6 bases). The germline V gene has CDR1 SEHNR and CDR2 FQNEAQ (reference sequence). Between the trimmed V and J ends, which lost 5 bases and 10 bases, there was a span of 11 bases. This CDR3 is 11 amino acids long. This chain's CDR3 is CASSPDRRQYF. In DNA, the CDR3 is TGTGCCAGCAGCCCGGACAGACGCCAGTACTTC.

The chain joins TRBV10-2 to TRBJ2-3; D possibly uses TRBD1 or TRBD2 (5 bases each). Germline V lookup: CDR1 WSHSY, CDR2 SAAADI. The ends were cut back, 5 bases at V and 2 bases at J, with 17 bases in the middle. The CDR3 has 16 residues. This CDR3 reads CASSTPLRGTTDTQYF. CDR3 DNA: TGCGCCAGCAGTACCCCCCTGAGGGGAACCACAGATACGCAGTATTTT.

This chain links TRBV3-1 (or the pseudogene TRBV3-2) with TRBJ2-7; 8 nucleotides align to TRBD1. Germline assignment: CDR1 LGHDT and CDR2 YNNKEL (reference sequence). V lost 4 bases and J lost 3; bases outside the gene matches: 8. The CDR3 has 15 amino acids. The CDR3 region has the DNA TGTGCCAGCAGCCGAGGGACAGGACCCCTCTACGAGCAGTACTTC. Translating it yields CASSRGTGPLYEQYF.

In this sample, this clone turned up a few times. This chain joins TRBV28 and TRBJ1-1, with D perhaps TRBD1 (5 bases). Germline V gene data show CDR1 as MDHEN and CDR2 as SYDVKM. V lost 2 bases and J lost 4, with 14 bases in between. This CDR3 is 15 amino acids long. This CDR3 reads CASSLTGPAGTEAFF. The CDR3 region has the DNA TGTGCCAGCAGTTTAACAGGCCCTGCCGGCACTGAAGCTTTCTTT.

This rearrangement joins TRBV7-6 to TRBJ2-7; 11 positions agree with TRBD2. CDR1 and CDR2 (germline): SGHVS, FNYEAQ. The CDR3 runs to 16 residues. Trimming took 5 bases from V and 7 from J; bases not matched to a gene: 13. CDR3 DNA sequence: TGTGCCAGCAGCCTGACTAGCGGGGCTCCTGCGGGGGAGCAGTACTTC. This codes for CASSLTSGAPAGEQYF.

The V gene is TRBV6-5, the J gene TRBJ1-6; D ambiguous. This CDR3 has 14 amino acids. V was trimmed by 4 bases and J by 7 bases, leaving 11 bases between them. The V gene's germline CDR1 is MNHEY and CDR2 SVGAGI. CDR3 region: CASSSGPRNSPLHF. In DNA, the CDR3 is TGTGCCAGCAGTTCTGGCCCGCGGAATTCACCCCTCCACTTT.

The genes are TRBV5-1 and TRBJ1-1; 12 nucleotides align to TRBD1. After removal of 3 bases from V and 9 bases from J, the junction contained 9 bases not matched to a gene. CDR3 length: 15 amino acids. The germline V gene has CDR1 SGHRS and CDR2 YFSETQ. CDR3 DNA sequence: TGCGCCAGCAGCTCGGGACAGGGGGCGTTCCCCCAAGCTTTCTTT. The encoded protein is CASSSGQGAFPQAFF.

This rearrangement joins TRBV10-1 to TRBJ1-2; 7 bases are a match to TRBD1. The CDR3 spans 15 residues. The V gene's germline CDR1 is WNHNN and CDR2 SYGVQD (reference sequence). V lost 3 bases to trimming and J lost 7 bases; unmatched junction nucleotides: 11. The CDR3 protein is CASSDLGQRWTGYTF. DNA for the CDR3: TGCGCCAGCAGTGATCTGGGACAGCGATGGACTGGCTACACCTTC.

This clone was observed a single time. This chain joins TRBV7-6 and TRBJ2-7; 7 bases map to TRBD2. Trimming removed 5 bases from V and 1 base from J; junction bases left unmatched: 8. Germline CDR1 is SGHVS and CDR2 is FNYEAQ. The CDR3 is 15 residues long. The CDR3 DNA sequence: TGTGCCAGCAGCCCTGCGGGGGACCCTTCCTACGAGCAGTACTTC. As protein: CASSPAGDPSYEQYF.

This CDR3 is CASSVGGGGNTGELFF. CDR3 sequence (DNA): TGTGCCAGCAGCGTAGGAGGCGGGGGGAACACCGGGGAGCTGTTTTTT. The chain has TRBV9 and TRBJ2-2, with 7 bases identical to TRBD2. The CDR3 loop spans 16 amino acids. The germline CDR1 and CDR2 sequences are SGDLS and YYNGEE. Unmatched junction bases numbered 3, after V lost 0 bases and J lost 1 base.

The rearrangement joins TRBV7-6 to TRBJ2-7; TRBD1 is a possible D gene (7 bases). The CDR3 extends over 15 amino acids. Trimming left V 4 bases short and J 7 bases short, with 20 bases between. In germline, CDR1 is SGHVS, CDR2 FNYEAQ. CDR3: CASSSVTGPSGEQYF. The CDR3 DNA reads TGTGCCAGCAGCTCGGTGACAGGGCCGAGCGGGGAGCAGTACTTC.

V is TRBV5-6 and J is TRBJ1-1; D not certain. Per germline, CDR1 SGHDT and CDR2 YYEEEE. Trimming shortened V by 1 base and J by 5 bases, and 6 bases separated the two germline ends. This CDR3 region has 12 residues. CDR3 sequence: CASSLPDTEAFF. The CDR3 nucleotides are TGTGCCAGCAGCTTGCCAGATACTGAAGCTTTCTTT.

CDR3 coding DNA: TGTGCCAGCACCAAGGTGGGGGCTTCCTACGAGCAGTACTTC. This gives the protein CASTKVGASYEQYF. The chain links TRBV5-6 to TRBJ2-7, with D possibly TRBD1 on 6 matching bases. V lost 6 bases, J lost 1 base, and 14 bases lay in between. CDR1 is SGHDT and CDR2 is YYEEEE in the germline V gene. This CDR3 is built from 14 residues.

The chain joins TRBV2 to TRBJ2-7; D gene unclear. The CDR3 has 10 amino acids. Per germline, CDR1 SNHLY and CDR2 FYNNEI. The V and J ends lost 6 bases and 4 bases respectively, with 4 bases between them. The DNA of the CDR3 is TGTGCCAGCAGGAAGTACGAGCAGTACTTC. Its protein product is CASRKYEQYF.

This clone was seen only a few times. This chain uses TRBV19 with TRBJ1-3, with D tentatively TRBD1 (5 bases). V was clipped by 6 bases and J by 0 bases, with 12 bases between them. Germline loops: CDR1 LNHDA, CDR2 SQIVND (reference sequence). CDR3 size: 15 residues. CDR3 in DNA: TGTGCCAGTAGCCTGATGCAGGGCTCTGGAAACACCATATATTTT. Translation gives CASSLMQGSGNTIYF.

This sequence joins TRBV11-3 and TRBJ1-3, with D possibly matching TRBD1 (5 bases). CDR3 size: 17 residues. Germline V gene data show CDR1 as SGHNT and CDR2 as YENEEA. V lost 5 bases to trimming and J lost 0 bases, with 17 bases between them. CDR3 region: CASSPGGAISSGNTIYF. CDR3 sequence (DNA): TGTGCCAGCAGCCCCGGCGGGGCGATAAGCTCTGGAAACACCATATATTTT.

This chain connects TRBV5-1 to TRBJ1-6; D gene ambiguous. V lost 2 bases to trimming and J lost 3 bases, with 12 bases between them. The CDR3 covers 16 residues. From germline, CDR1 is SGHRS and CDR2 YFSETQ. The DNA of the CDR3 is TGCGCCAGCAGCTTCGGCGGGCCTCGCTATAATTCACCCCTCCACTTT. Translating gives CASSFGGPRYNSPLHF.

This clone was counted once. The V gene is TRBV9, the J gene TRBJ1-4; possibly TRBD1 for D (6 bases). Looked up from germline, CDR1 is SGDLS and CDR2 is YYNGEE. V was pared by 3 bases and J by 5 bases, with 14 bases between. This CDR3 spans 15 amino acids. Here the CDR3 reads CASSAGPGVNEKLFF. As DNA, the CDR3 is TGTGCCAGCAGCGCTGGGCCAGGGGTGAATGAAAAACTGTTTTTT.

Only a few counts were recorded for this clone. The genes are TRBV18 and TRBJ1-2; a weak D match, TRBD1 (5 bases). The germline V gene has CDR1 KGHSH and CDR2 LQKENI. This CDR3 region has 17 residues. The V gene lost 3 bases and the J gene lost 4 bases, with 21 bases spanning the gap. CDR3 coding DNA: TGTGCCAGCTCACCCAGCGGCGCGGGACGTTGGGTCTATGGCTACACCTTC. It specifies CASSPSGAGRWVYGYTF.

The genes are TRBV6-5 and TRBJ1-1, with no clear D. Looked up from germline, CDR1 is MNHEY and CDR2 is SVGAGI. The V end lost 6 bases, the J end lost 4 bases, and 18 bases lay between the germline ends. The CDR3 extends over 15 amino acids. The CDR3 sequence: CASSPPVTWGTEAFF. DNA of the CDR3: TGTGCCAGCAGCCCACCCGTTACCTGGGGCACTGAAGCTTTCTTT.

This chain joins TRBV20-1 and TRBJ1-3; no reliable D call. The CDR3 has 11 amino acids. The V end was cut by 2 bases, the J end by 4 bases, with 3 bases between. CDR1 and CDR2 (germline): DFQATT, SNEGSKA (reference sequence). The CDR3 nucleotides are TGCAGTGCTAGAAAGGGAAACACCATATATTTT. Translated, it gives CSARKGNTIYF.

V and J are TRBV30 and TRBJ1-5, with TRBD1 as a possible D gene (6 bases). Germline V gene lookup returns CDR1 GTSNPN and CDR2 SVGIG (reference sequence). This CDR3 is 14 amino acids long. The V end was cut by 4 bases, the J end by 2 bases, with 12 bases between. CDR3 sequence (DNA): TGTGCCTGGAACAGGGTAGGTGGCAATCAGCCCCAGCATTTT. It specifies CAWNRVGGNQPQHF.

V gene TRBV18 combines with J gene TRBJ1-2; D is unclear. Germline CDR1 and CDR2: KGHSH and LQKENI. Trimming removed 4 bases from V and 2 bases from J, with 20 bases in between. This CDR3 has 17 residues. The CDR3 here is CASSRDTMTRANYGYTF. The CDR3 DNA reads as TGTGCCAGCTCACGGGATACTATGACACGAGCCAACTATGGCTACACCTTC.